Presented here are 14 T cell receptor beta chains from one specimen sequenced in a study of blood T cell repertoires in COVID-19. Produced via immunoSEQ multiplex PCR; TCRdb's table is partial and in-frame only. Of approximately 250,000 clones in the sample, around 88% were seen once. The sample consisted of PBMCs or T cells enriched from blood (not recorded which). The origin of the receptors is a middle-aged woman with acute COVID-19.

In its sample, this clone was seen once. This chain's CDR3 is CASSESNHYNTVDNEQFF. The CDR3 DNA is TGTGCCAGCAGTGAATCGAACCACTATAACACGGTAGACAATGAGCAGTTCTTC. The rearrangement links TRBV2 to TRBJ2-1; D is unclear. V was shortened by 2 bases and J by 5 bases, with 22 bases between the two germline ends. CDR3 length: 18 amino acids. Germline V gene data show CDR1 as SNHLY and CDR2 as FYNNEI.

This clone was detected once. The chain combines TRBV28 with TRBJ1-5; possible D gene TRBD1, 5 bases. The V end was cut by 2 bases, the J end by 7 bases, with 15 bases between. The CDR3 contains 15 residues. Germline CDR1 is MDHEN and CDR2 is SYDVKM. The CDR3 region has the DNA TGTGCCAGCAGTTTAGAGGAGGGTTCAGGGCAGCCCCAGCATTTT. As protein: CASSLEEGSGQPQHF.

The V gene is TRBV7-9, the J gene TRBJ2-7; a possible D gene is TRBD2 (5 bases). Germline V gene sequence: CDR1 SEHNR, CDR2 FQNEAQ (reference sequence). V was shortened by 2 bases and J by 3 bases, with 8 bases between the two germline ends. The CDR3 contains 13 residues. CDR3 bases: TGTGCCAGCAGCTTATTCGGGGACTACGAGCAGTACGTC. Protein product: CASSLFGDYEQYV.

The chain has TRBV3-1 (or the pseudogene TRBV3-2) and TRBJ1-6; D perhaps matches TRBD1 (6 bases). Trimming took off 1 base at V and 8 bases at J, with 9 bases between the two ends. The CDR3 has 14 amino acids. CDR1 is LGHDT and CDR2 is YNNKEL in the germline V gene (reference sequence). CDR3 sequence: CASSQGAGDSPLHF. CDR3 bases: TGTGCCAGCAGCCAAGGGGCAGGGGATTCACCCCTCCACTTT.

This chain links TRBV30 with TRBJ1-6, with a weak D call TRBD1 (6 bases). The V gene lost 3 bases and the J gene lost 5 bases, with 20 bases spanning the gap. Germline CDR1 and CDR2: GTSNPN and SVGIG (reference sequence). This CDR3 region has 17 residues. DNA of the CDR3: TGTGCCTGGAGACTGAGATTACAGGGCTTTGATAATTCACCCCTCCACTTT. Residues: CAWRLRLQGFDNSPLHF.

This sequence joins TRBV5-4 and TRBJ2-3; a weak D match, TRBD1 (6 bases). CDR1 and CDR2 (germline): SGHNT, YYREEE (reference sequence). V gave up 4 bases and J gave up 2 bases, with 14 bases separating them. The CDR3 loop spans 15 amino acids. The CDR3 loop is CASSRTDLITDTQYF. The CDR3 DNA reads TGTGCCAGCAGCAGGACAGACCTAATCACAGATACGCAGTATTTT.

This clone was seen just once. This chain connects TRBV9 to TRBJ1-5; 8 bases map to TRBD1. This CDR3 has 15 amino acids. Per the germline V gene, CDR1 is SGDLS and CDR2 is YYNGEE. J was trimmed by 2 bases and V by 4 bases; bases with no gene match: 5. The CDR3 bases are TGTGCCAGCAGCAATGGACAGGGCGGCAATCAGCCCCAGCATTTT. Translating it yields CASSNGQGGNQPQHF.

The chain has TRBV20-1 and TRBJ1-2; a weak D match, TRBD1 (5 bases). The V and J ends lost 6 bases and 4 bases respectively, with 9 bases between them. Germline-derived CDR1 and CDR2 are DFQATT and SNEGSKA (reference sequence). The CDR3 sequence is 11 residues long. The CDR3 spells CSAKTVYGYTF. The CDR3 DNA reads TGCAGTGCCAAGACAGTCTATGGCTACACCTTC.

This clone was seen only once. The chain links TRBV2 to TRBJ1-5, with 8 bases that match TRBD1. V gave up 7 bases and J gave up 5 bases; unmatched junction bases: 7. Germline V gives CDR1 SNHLY, CDR2 FYNNEI. The CDR3 is 14 amino acids. The chain's CDR3 is CASTFQGADQPQHF. The CDR3 nucleotides are TGTGCCAGCACCTTCCAGGGGGCGGATCAGCCCCAGCATTTT. The variable domain in full, completed from reference TRBV2 and TRBJ1-5, reads EPEVTQTPSHQVTQMGQEVILRCVPISNHLYFYWYRQILGQKVEFLVSFYNNEISEKSEIFDDQFSVERPDGSNFTLKIRSTKLEDSAMYFCASTFQGADQPQHFGDGTRLSIL.

This chain connects TRBV19 to TRBJ2-2, with D tentatively TRBD2 (6 bases). CDR1 is LNHDA and CDR2 is SQIVND in the germline V gene (reference sequence). Trimming removed 5 bases from V and 4 bases from J, with 14 bases in between. This CDR3 is built from 15 residues. CDR3: CASSPGVAGTGELFF. CDR3 DNA: TGTGCCAGTAGTCCGGGGGTAGCAGGCACCGGGGAGCTGTTTTTT.

J is TRBJ1-2 and V is TRBV5-1; tentative D call: TRBD1 (5 bases). Germline CDR1 SGHRS, CDR2 YFSETQ. V lost 0 bases and J 8 bases, leaving 14 bases between the germline ends. This CDR3 spans 14 amino acids. The CDR3 region has the DNA TGCGCCAGCAGCTTGGCCGGGGACTTAGAGGGCTACACCTTC. Residues: CASSLAGDLEGYTF.

The chain couples TRBV27 to TRBJ1-1; no clear D gene. Germline-derived CDR1 and CDR2 are MNHEY and SMNVEV (reference sequence). CDR3 size: 12 residues. V was shortened by 2 bases and J by 8 bases, with 9 bases between the two germline ends. CDR3 nucleotide sequence: TGTGCCAGCAGTTTAGGTGGCAGGGAAGCTTTCTTT. Amino acids: CASSLGGREAFF.

This clone was detected only a few times. This chain links TRBV24-1 with TRBJ2-6; the match to TRBD1 covers 12 bases. CDR1 KGHDR and CDR2 SFDVKD come from the germline V gene. The CDR3 runs to 16 residues. Trimming cost V 9 bases and J 2 bases; bases outside gene matches: 4. CDR3 loop: CATSGTGGAGANVLTF. The CDR3, as DNA: TGTGCCACCTCCGGGACAGGGGGCGCTGGGGCCAACGTCCTGACTTTC.

This rearrangement joins TRBV2 to TRBJ1-1; no clear D gene. CDR1 is SNHLY and CDR2 is FYNNEI in the germline V gene. V was pared by 5 bases and J by 0 bases, with 10 bases between. This CDR3 contains 14 residues. CDR3 protein: CASSITDLNTEAFF. The DNA of the CDR3 is TGTGCCAGCAGTATTACAGATCTGAACACTGAAGCTTTCTTT.